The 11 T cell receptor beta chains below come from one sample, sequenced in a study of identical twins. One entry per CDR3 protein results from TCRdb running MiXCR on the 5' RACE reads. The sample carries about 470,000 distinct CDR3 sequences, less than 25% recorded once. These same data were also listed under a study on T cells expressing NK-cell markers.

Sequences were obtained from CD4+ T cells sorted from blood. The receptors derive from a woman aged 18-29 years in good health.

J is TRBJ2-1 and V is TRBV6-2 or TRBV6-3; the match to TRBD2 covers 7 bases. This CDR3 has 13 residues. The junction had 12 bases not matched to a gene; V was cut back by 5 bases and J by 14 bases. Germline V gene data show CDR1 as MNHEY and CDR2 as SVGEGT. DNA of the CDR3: TGTGCCAGCAGTCAACCTAGCGGAATGATGGAGTTCTTC. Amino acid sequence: CASSQPSGMMEFF.

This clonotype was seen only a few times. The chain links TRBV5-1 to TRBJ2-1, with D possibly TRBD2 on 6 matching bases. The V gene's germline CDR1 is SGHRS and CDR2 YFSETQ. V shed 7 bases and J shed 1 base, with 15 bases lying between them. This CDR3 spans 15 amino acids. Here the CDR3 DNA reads TGCGCCAGCTCCCAGGGCGGGGTATCCTACAATGAGCAGTTCTTC. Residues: CASSQGGVSYNEQFF.

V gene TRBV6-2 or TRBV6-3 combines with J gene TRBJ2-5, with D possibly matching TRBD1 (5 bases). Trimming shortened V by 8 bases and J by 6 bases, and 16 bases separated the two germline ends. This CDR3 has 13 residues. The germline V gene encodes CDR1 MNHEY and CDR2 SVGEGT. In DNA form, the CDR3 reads TGTGCCAGCGGACCCCGGACACCGCAGACCCAGTACTTC. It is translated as CASGPRTPQTQYF.

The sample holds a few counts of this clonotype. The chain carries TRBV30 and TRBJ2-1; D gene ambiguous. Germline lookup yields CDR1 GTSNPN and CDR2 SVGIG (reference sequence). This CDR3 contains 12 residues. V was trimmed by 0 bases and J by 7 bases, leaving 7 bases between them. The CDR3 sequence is CAWSVQWNEQFF. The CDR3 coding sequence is TGTGCCTGGAGTGTCCAGTGGAATGAGCAGTTCTTC.

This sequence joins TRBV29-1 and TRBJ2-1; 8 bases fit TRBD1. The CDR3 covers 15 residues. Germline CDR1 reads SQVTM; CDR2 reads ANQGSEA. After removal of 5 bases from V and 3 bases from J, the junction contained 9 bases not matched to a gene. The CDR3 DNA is TGCAGCGTTCAAGGTGGACAGGGCAGCTACAATGAGCAGTTCTTC. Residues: CSVQGGQGSYNEQFF.

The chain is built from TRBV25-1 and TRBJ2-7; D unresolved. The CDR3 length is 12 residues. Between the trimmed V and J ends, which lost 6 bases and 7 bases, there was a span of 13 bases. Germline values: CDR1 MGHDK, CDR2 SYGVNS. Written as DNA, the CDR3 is TGTGCCAGCAGCGCCCCGATGGGGGAGCAGTACTTC. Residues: CASSAPMGEQYF.

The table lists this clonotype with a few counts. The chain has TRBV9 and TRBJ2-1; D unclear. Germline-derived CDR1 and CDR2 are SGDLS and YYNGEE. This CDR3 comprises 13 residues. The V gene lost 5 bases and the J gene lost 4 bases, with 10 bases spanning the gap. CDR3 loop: CASSRNWYNEQFF. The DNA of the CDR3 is TGTGCCAGCAGTCGGAACTGGTACAATGAGCAGTTCTTC. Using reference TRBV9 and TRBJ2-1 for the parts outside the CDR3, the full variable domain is DSGVTQTPKHLITATGQRVTLRCSPRSGDLSVYWYQQSLDQGLQFLIQYYNGEERAKGNILERFSAQQFPDLHSELNLSSLELGDSALYFCASSRNWYNEQFFGPGTRLTVL.

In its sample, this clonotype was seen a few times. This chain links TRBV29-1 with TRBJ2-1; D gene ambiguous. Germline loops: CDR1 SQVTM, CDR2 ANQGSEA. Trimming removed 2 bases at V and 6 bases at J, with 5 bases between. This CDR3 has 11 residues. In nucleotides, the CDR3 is TGCAGCGTTGAAAGGATCAATGAGCAGTTCTTC. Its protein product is CSVERINEQFF.

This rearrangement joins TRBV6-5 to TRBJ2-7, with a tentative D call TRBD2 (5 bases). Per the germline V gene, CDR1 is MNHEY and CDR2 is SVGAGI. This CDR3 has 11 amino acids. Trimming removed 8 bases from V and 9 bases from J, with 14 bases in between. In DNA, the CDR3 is TGTGCCAGCTTGGGCCCTCGGGGGCAGTACTTC. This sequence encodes CASLGPRGQYF.

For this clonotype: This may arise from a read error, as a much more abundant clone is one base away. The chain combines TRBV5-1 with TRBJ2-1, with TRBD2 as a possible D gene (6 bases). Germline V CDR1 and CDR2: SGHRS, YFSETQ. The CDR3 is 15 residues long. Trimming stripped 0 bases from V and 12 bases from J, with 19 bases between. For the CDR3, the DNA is TGCGCCAGCAGCTTGGATCCGGGAGCAGCGGGTGTGCAGTTCTTC. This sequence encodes CASSLDPGAAGVQFF.

CDR3 loop: CASSRHASSTYNEQFF. CDR3 DNA: TGTGCCAGCAGCCGACACGCTAGCAGTACCTACAATGAGCAGTTCTTC. The rearrangement links TRBV12-3 or TRBV12-4 to TRBJ2-1; D might be TRBD2 (5 bases). The CDR3 runs 16 residues. The V end was cut by 6 bases, the J end by 2 bases, with 17 bases between.